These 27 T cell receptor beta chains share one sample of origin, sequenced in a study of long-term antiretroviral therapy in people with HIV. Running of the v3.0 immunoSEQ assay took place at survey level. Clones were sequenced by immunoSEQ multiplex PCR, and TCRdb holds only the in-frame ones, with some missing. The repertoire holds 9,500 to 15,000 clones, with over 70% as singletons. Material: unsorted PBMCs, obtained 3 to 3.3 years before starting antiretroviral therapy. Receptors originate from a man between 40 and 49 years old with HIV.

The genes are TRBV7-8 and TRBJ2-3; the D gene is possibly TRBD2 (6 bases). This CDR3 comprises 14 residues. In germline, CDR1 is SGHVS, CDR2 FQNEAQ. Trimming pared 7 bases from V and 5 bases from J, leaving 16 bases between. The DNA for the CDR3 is TGTGCCAGCAAGCGGACTACGGCGGTAGATACGCAGTATTTT. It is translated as CASKRTTAVDTQYF.

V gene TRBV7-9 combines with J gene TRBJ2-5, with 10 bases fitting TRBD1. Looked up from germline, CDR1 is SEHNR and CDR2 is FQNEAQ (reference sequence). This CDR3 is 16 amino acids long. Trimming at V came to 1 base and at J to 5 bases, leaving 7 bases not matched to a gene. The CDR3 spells CASSLVGTGARETQYF. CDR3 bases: TGTGCCAGCAGCTTAGTCGGGACAGGGGCGCGGGAGACCCAGTACTTC.

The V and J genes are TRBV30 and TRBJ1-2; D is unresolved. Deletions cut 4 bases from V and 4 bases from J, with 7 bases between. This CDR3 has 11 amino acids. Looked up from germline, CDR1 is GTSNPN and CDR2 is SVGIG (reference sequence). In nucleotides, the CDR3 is TGTGCCTGGATAGAGTCCTATGGCTACACCTTC. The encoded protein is CAWIESYGYTF. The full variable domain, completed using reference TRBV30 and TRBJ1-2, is SQTIHQWPATLVQPVGSPLSLECTVEGTSNPNLYWYRQAAGRGLQLLFYSVGIGQISSEVPQNLSASRPQDRQFILSSKKLLLSDSGFYLCAWIESYGYTFGSGTRLTVV.

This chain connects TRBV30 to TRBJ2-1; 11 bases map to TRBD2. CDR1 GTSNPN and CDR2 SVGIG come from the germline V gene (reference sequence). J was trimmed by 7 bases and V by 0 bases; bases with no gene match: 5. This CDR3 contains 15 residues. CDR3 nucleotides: TGTGCCTGGAGTGTTGGAACTAGCGGGAGAAATGAGCAGTTCTTC. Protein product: CAWSVGTSGRNEQFF.

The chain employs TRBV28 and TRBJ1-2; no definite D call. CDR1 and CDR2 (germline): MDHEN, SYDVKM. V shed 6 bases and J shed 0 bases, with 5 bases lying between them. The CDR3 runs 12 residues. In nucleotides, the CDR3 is TGTGCCAGCAGGCCTACTAACTATGGCTACACCTTC. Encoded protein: CASRPTNYGYTF.

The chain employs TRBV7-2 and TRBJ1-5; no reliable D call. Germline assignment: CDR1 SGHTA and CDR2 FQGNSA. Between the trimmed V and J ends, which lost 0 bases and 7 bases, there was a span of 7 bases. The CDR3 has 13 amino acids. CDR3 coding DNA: TGTGCCAGCAGCTTAGCGCCGTGGCAGCCCCAGCATTTT. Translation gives CASSLAPWQPQHF.

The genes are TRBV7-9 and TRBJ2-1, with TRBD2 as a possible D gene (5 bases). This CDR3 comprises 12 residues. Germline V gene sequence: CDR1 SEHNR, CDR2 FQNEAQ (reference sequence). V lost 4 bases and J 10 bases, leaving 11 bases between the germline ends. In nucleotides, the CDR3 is TGTGCCAGCAGCTGGAGTGGCGGGGAGCAGTTCTTC. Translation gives CASSWSGGEQFF.

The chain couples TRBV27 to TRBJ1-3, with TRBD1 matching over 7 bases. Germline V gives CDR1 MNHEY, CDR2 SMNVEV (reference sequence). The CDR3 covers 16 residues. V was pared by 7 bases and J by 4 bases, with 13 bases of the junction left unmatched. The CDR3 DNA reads TGTGCCAGCAAATTAACCGGGACAGACGTGGGAAACACCATATATTTT. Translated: CASKLTGTDVGNTIYF.

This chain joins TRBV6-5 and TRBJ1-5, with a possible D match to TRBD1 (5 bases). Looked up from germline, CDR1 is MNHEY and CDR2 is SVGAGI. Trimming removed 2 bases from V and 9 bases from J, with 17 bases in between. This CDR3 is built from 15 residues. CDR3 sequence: CASSYHHGGGWPQHF. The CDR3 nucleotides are TGTGCCAGCAGTTACCACCACGGGGGGGGTTGGCCCCAGCATTTT.

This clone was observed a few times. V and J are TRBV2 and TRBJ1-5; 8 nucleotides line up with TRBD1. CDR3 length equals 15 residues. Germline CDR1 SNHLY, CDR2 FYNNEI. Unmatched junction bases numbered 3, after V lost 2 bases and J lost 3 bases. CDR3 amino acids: CASSETDRANQPQHF. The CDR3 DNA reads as TGTGCCAGCAGTGAAACGGACAGGGCCAATCAGCCCCAGCATTTT.

The CDR3 loop is CASSQTSGINYEQYF. The CDR3 region has the DNA TGTGCCAGCAGCCAGACTAGCGGGATCAACTACGAGCAGTACTTC. J is TRBJ2-7 and V is TRBV11-1, with 11 bases matching TRBD2. This CDR3 region has 15 residues. The germline CDR1 and CDR2 sequences are SGHAT and FQDESV (reference sequence). With 5 bases clipped from V and 3 bases from J, the junction kept 6 bases outside the gene matches. Complete variable domain (other parts from reference TRBV11-1 and TRBJ2-7): EAEVAQSPRYKITEKSQAVAFWCDPISGHATLYWYRQILGQGPELLVQFQDESVVDDSQLPKDRFSAERLKGVDSTLKIQPAELGDSAMYLCASSQTSGINYEQYFGPGTRLTVT.

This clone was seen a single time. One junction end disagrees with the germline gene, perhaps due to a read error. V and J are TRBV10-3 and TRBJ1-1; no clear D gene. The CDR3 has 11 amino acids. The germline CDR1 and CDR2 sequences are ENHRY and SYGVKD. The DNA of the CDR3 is TGTGCCAGCAGTTCGAACACTGAAGCTTTCTTT. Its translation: CASSSNTEAFF.

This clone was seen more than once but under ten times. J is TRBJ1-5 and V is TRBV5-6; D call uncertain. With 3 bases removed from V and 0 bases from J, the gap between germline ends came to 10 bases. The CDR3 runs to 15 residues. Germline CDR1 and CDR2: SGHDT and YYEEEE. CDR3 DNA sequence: TGTGCCAGCAGCTCGTTAGTAAATAGCAATCAGCCCCAGCATTTT. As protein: CASSSLVNSNQPQHF.

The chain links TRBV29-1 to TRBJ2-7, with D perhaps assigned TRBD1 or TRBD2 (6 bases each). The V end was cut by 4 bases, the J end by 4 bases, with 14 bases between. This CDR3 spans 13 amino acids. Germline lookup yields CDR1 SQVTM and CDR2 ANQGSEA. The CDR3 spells CSVVRGVSYEQYF. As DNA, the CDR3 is TGCAGCGTTGTTAGGGGGGTTAGTTACGAGCAGTACTTC.

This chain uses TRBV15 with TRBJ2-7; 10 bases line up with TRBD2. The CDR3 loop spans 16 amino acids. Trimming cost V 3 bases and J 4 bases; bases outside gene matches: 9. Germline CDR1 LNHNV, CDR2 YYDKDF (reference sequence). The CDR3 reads CATSRTGLAARYEQYF. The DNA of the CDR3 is TGTGCCACCAGCAGGACTGGACTAGCGGCGCGATACGAGCAGTACTTC.

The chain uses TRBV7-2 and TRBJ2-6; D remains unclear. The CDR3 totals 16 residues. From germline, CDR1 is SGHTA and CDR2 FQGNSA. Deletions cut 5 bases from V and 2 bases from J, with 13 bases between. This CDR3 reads CASSPWSIPGANVLTF. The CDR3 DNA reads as TGTGCCAGCAGCCCCTGGTCCATTCCTGGGGCCAACGTCCTGACTTTC.

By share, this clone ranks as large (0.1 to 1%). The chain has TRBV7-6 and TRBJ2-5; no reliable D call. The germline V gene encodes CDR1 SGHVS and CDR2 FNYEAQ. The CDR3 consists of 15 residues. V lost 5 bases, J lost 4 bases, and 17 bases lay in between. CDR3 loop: CASSLPVWAGETQYF. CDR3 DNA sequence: TGTGCCAGCAGCCTGCCCGTTTGGGCCGGAGAGACCCAGTACTTC.

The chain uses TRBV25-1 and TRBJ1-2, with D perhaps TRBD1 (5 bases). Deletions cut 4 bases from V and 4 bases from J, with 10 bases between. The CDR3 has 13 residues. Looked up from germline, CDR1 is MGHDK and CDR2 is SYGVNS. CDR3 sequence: CASSATAIYGYTF. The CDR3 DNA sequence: TGTGCCAGCAGTGCGACAGCAATCTATGGCTACACCTTC.

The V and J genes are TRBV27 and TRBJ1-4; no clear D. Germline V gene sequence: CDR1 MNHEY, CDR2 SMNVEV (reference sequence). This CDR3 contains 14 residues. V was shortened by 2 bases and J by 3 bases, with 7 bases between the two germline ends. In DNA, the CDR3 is TGTGCCAGCAGTTTAAGTGGGGCTAATGAAAAACTGTTTTTT. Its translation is CASSLSGANEKLFF.

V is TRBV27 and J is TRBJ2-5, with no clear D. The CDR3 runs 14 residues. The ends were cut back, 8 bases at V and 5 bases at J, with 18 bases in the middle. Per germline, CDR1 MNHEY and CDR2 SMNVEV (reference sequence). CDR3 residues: CASQLGPRTETQYF. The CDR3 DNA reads TGTGCCAGCCAACTCGGGCCACGGACGGAGACCCAGTACTTC.

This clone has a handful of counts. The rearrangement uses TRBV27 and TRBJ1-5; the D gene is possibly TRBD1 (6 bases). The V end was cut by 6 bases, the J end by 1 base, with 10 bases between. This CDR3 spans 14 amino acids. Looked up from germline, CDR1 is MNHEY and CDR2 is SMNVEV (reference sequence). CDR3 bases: TGTGCCAGCAGCCCTAGGGGGAGCAATCAGCCCCAGCATTTT. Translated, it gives CASSPRGSNQPQHF.

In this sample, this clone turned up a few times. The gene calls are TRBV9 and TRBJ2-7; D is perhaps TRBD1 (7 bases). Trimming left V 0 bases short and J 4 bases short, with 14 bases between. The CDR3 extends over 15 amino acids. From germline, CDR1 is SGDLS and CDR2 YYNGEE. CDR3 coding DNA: TGTGCCAGCAGCGTAGACCCAGGGGGGCGATACGAGCAGTACTTC. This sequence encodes CASSVDPGGRYEQYF. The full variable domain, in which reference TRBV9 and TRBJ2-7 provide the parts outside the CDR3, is DSGVTQTPKHLITATGQRVTLRCSPRSGDLSVYWYQQSLDQGLQFLIQYYNGEERAKGNILERFSAQQFPDLHSELNLSSLELGDSALYFCASSVDPGGRYEQYFGPGTRLTVT.

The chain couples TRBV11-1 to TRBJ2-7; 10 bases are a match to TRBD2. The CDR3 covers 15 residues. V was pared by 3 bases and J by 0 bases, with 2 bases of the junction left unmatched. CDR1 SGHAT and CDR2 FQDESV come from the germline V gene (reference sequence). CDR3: CASSLPSGSSYEQYF. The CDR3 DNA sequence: TGTGCCAGCAGCTTGCCTAGCGGGAGCTCCTACGAGCAGTACTTC. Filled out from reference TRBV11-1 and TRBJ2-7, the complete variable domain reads EAEVAQSPRYKITEKSQAVAFWCDPISGHATLYWYRQILGQGPELLVQFQDESVVDDSQLPKDRFSAERLKGVDSTLKIQPAELGDSAMYLCASSLPSGSSYEQYFGPGTRLTVT.

In DNA, the CDR3 is TGTGCCAGCGGACGAGGGGGCACCGGGGAGCTGTTTTTT. It encodes CASGRGGTGELFF. The chain couples TRBV25-1 to TRBJ2-2, with D perhaps matching TRBD1 (6 bases). CDR3 length: 13 amino acids. Trimming cost V 8 bases and J 4 bases, with 11 bases left between them. The germline V gene has CDR1 MGHDK and CDR2 SYGVNS.

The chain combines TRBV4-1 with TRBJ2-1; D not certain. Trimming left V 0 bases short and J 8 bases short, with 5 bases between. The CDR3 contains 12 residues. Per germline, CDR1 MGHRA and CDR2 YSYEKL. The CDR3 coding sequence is TGCGCCAGCAGCCAAGAAAGGGATGAGCAGTTCTTC. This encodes CASSQERDEQFF.

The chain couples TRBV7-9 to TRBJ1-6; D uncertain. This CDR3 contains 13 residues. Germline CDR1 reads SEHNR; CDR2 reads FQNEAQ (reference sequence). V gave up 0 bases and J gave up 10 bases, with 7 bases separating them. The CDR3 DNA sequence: TGTGCCAGCAGCTTAGCTGTAAGCTCACCCCTCCACTTT. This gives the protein CASSLAVSSPLHF.

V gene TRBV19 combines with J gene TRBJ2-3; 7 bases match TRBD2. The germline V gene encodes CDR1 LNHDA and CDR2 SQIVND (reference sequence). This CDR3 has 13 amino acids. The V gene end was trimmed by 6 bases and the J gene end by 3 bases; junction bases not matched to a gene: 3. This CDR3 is CASRTGGTDTQYF. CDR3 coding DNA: TGTGCCAGTAGGACGGGAGGTACAGATACGCAGTATTTT.